These 18 T cell receptor beta chains were sequenced from one sample in a study of cytomegalovirus exposure and HLA in healthy donors. PCR was performed using 60 Vbeta and 13 Jbeta primers. Repertoires were generated with immunoSEQ multiplex PCR, while TCRdb's copy carries only in-frame clones and drops some. The data show 100,000 to 150,000 clones, with about 82% seen just once and over 1% held by the top ten. Sequencing used PBMCs. The receptors were gathered from a boy aged 5-17 years in good health and CMV-seronegative.

The J gene is TRBJ1-6, the V gene TRBV30, with D unclear. Germline V gene lookup returns CDR1 GTSNPN and CDR2 SVGIG (reference sequence). Deletions cut 6 bases from V and 8 bases from J, with 17 bases between. This CDR3 region has 14 residues. The chain's CDR3 is CACSRVSADSPLHF. In DNA form, the CDR3 reads TGTGCCTGCTCCCGGGTCTCCGCGGATTCACCCCTCCACTTT. The full variable domain, with the rest looked up from reference TRBV30 and TRBJ1-6, is SQTIHQWPATLVQPVGSPLSLECTVEGTSNPNLYWYRQAAGRGLQLLFYSVGIGQISSEVPQNLSASRPQDRQFILSSKKLLLSDSGFYLCACSRVSADSPLHFGNGTRLTVT.

V gene TRBV30 combines with J gene TRBJ1-2; D unclear. V was trimmed by 1 base and J by 1 base, leaving 13 bases between them. There are 15 residues in the CDR3. CDR1 is GTSNPN, CDR2 SVGIG, per germline (reference sequence). CDR3 coding DNA: TGTGCCTGGAGTGCCCGGCGGGCGATTAACTATGGCTACACCTTC. Its translation: CAWSARRAINYGYTF.

This rearrangement joins TRBV4-1 to TRBJ2-3, with 7 bases that match TRBD2. Trimming took 1 base from V and 2 from J; bases not matched to a gene: 6. CDR3 length: 16 amino acids. CDR1 is MGHRA and CDR2 is YSYEKL in the germline V gene. CDR3 sequence: CASSQGASGYTDTQYF. DNA of the CDR3: TGCGCCAGCAGCCAAGGGGCTAGCGGTTACACAGATACGCAGTATTTT.

The chain is built from TRBV30 and TRBJ2-7; 9 bases match TRBD1. This CDR3 is built from 14 residues. Germline CDR1 is GTSNPN and CDR2 is SVGIG (reference sequence). Trimming took 1 base from V and 5 from J; bases not matched to a gene: 6. CDR3 bases: TGTGCCTGGAGTGGGGGACAGGGTGAAGACGAGCAGTACTTC. Translated: CAWSGGQGEDEQYF.

This rearrangement joins TRBV19 to TRBJ1-1; 7 bases map to TRBD1. The CDR3 is 15 amino acids. The V gene end was trimmed by 6 bases and the J gene end by 3 bases; junction bases not matched to a gene: 10. CDR1 LNHDA and CDR2 SQIVND come from the germline V gene (reference sequence). For the CDR3, the DNA is TGTGCCAGTAGAGAAACAGGGGATCGCGACACTGAAGCTTTCTTT. This sequence encodes CASRETGDRDTEAFF.

V and J are TRBV29-1 and TRBJ2-7, with 10 bases that match TRBD2. With 6 bases clipped from V and 3 bases from J, the junction kept 8 bases outside the gene matches. CDR3 length: 14 residues. The germline CDR1 and CDR2 sequences are SQVTM and ANQGSEA. The CDR3 here is CSVVLAGSGYEQYF. Written as DNA, the CDR3 is TGCAGCGTCGTACTAGCGGGATCAGGCTACGAGCAGTACTTC.

As regards this clone: The same CDR3 is also encoded by other DNA sequences in this sample. The chain joins TRBV7-9 to TRBJ1-5; 8 nucleotides line up with TRBD1. The germline V gene has CDR1 SEHNR and CDR2 FQNEAQ (reference sequence). CDR3 length: 14 amino acids. V trimming: 1 base; J trimming: 4 bases; junction bases outside the gene matches: 0. The CDR3 reads CASSLGQGNQPQHF. The CDR3 nucleotides read TGTGCCAGCAGCTTAGGACAGGGGAATCAGCCCCAGCATTTT.

This chain joins TRBV28 and TRBJ2-7; possibly TRBD2 for D (7 bases). There are 12 residues in the CDR3. Germline V lookup: CDR1 MDHEN, CDR2 SYDVKM. V was trimmed by 5 bases and J by 5 bases, leaving 10 bases between them. CDR3 nucleotides: TGTGCCAGCAGTCAAGGGGGGGACGAGCAGTACTTC. It specifies CASSQGGDEQYF. Combining the CDR3 with reference TRBV28 and TRBJ2-7 gives the whole variable domain DVKVTQSSRYLVKRTGEKVFLECVQDMDHENMFWYRQDPGLGLRLIYFSYDVKMKEKGDIPEGYSVSREKKERFSLILESASTNQTSMYLCASSQGGDEQYFGPGTRLTVT.

The table lists this clone with a few counts. The rearrangement joins TRBV28 to TRBJ1-4; 10 nucleotides align to TRBD1. The trim removed 3 bases at V and 8 bases at J, leaving 6 bases unmatched. In germline, CDR1 is MDHEN, CDR2 SYDVKM. CDR3 length: 15 residues. As DNA, the CDR3 is TGTGCCAGCAGTTTTAGGACAGGGGGTTGGGAAAAACTGTTTTTT. Its translation: CASSFRTGGWEKLFF.

The chain recombines TRBV6-4 with TRBJ2-1; 9 bases align to TRBD2. Trimming at V came to 6 bases and at J to 3 bases, leaving 6 bases not matched to a gene. Germline values: CDR1 MRHNA, CDR2 SNTAGT. The CDR3 is 15 amino acids. The CDR3 here is CASSPGTSLYNEQFF. The CDR3 bases are TGTGCCAGCAGCCCCGGGACTAGCCTCTACAATGAGCAGTTCTTC.

The genes are TRBV25-1 and TRBJ1-1, with TRBD1 as a possible D gene (5 bases). CDR1 and CDR2 (germline): MGHDK, SYGVNS. Trimming left V 3 bases short and J 5 bases short, with 13 bases between. This CDR3 contains 14 residues. The CDR3 spells CASSEQGLGTEAFF. The CDR3, as DNA: TGTGCCAGCAGTGAGCAGGGATTGGGGACTGAAGCTTTCTTT.

The chain links TRBV11-2 to TRBJ2-6; no reliable D call. Germline V gives CDR1 SGHAT, CDR2 FQNNGV. CDR3 length: 14 residues. V lost 3 bases, J lost 1 base, and 4 bases lay in between. The CDR3 is CASSLASGANVLTF. The CDR3, as DNA: TGTGCCAGCAGCTTGGCTTCTGGGGCCAACGTCCTGACTTTC. The entire variable domain, with the rest obtained from reference TRBV11-2 and TRBJ2-6, is as follows: EAGVAQSPRYKIIEKRQSVAFWCNPISGHATLYWYQQILGQGPKLLIQFQNNGVVDDSQLPKDRFSAERLKGVDSTLKIQPAKLEDSAVYLCASSLASGANVLTFGAGSRLTVL.

The chain joins TRBV6-5 to TRBJ1-1; D might be TRBD1 (6 bases). This CDR3 region has 16 residues. The V gene lost 4 bases and the J gene lost 5 bases, with 20 bases spanning the gap. In germline, CDR1 is MNHEY, CDR2 SVGAGI. In nucleotides, the CDR3 is TGTGCCAGCAGTTTAGCCATCAGGGACACGAGGACTGAAGCTTTCTTT. Its translation is CASSLAIRDTRTEAFF.

This chain links TRBV11-2 with TRBJ2-5, with 8 bases fitting TRBD2. Trimming took 5 bases from V and 4 from J; bases not matched to a gene: 9. CDR3 size: 15 residues. The germline gives CDR1 SGHAT, CDR2 FQNNGV. The CDR3 DNA reads as TGTGCCAGCAGCGCGGGGGGTAGCGGAAGAGAGACCCAGTACTTC. Translating gives CASSAGGSGRETQYF.

This clone was observed a handful of times. V usage is TRBV4-1 and J usage is TRBJ1-1; D ambiguous. The CDR3 spans 14 residues. Germline V gives CDR1 MGHRA, CDR2 YSYEKL. V was pared by 3 bases and J by 0 bases, with 8 bases between. The CDR3 protein is CASSQESMNTEAFF. CDR3 coding DNA: TGCGCCAGCAGCCAGGAGAGCATGAACACTGAAGCTTTCTTT.

This chain's CDR3 is CSGQVNTEAFF. CDR3 DNA: TGCAGTGGCCAGGTGAACACTGAAGCTTTCTTT. The genes are TRBV20-1 and TRBJ1-1; D is undetermined. The V gene's germline CDR1 is DFQATT and CDR2 SNEGSKA (reference sequence). CDR3 size: 11 residues. V lost 7 bases and J 0 bases, leaving 6 bases between the germline ends.

The chain combines TRBV10-3 with TRBJ2-1, with 9 bases identical to TRBD2. V shed 6 bases, J shed 5 bases, and the junction held 2 bases outside the gene matches. From germline, CDR1 is ENHRY and CDR2 SYGVKD. CDR3 length: 13 amino acids. The CDR3 loop is CAIRASGNNEQFF. The CDR3 DNA follows: TGTGCCATCAGGGCTAGCGGGAACAATGAGCAGTTCTTC.

The chain carries TRBV2 and TRBJ2-2; D might be TRBD2 (5 bases). Per germline, CDR1 SNHLY and CDR2 FYNNEI. This CDR3 has 12 residues. Trimming pared 4 bases from V and 6 bases from J, leaving 6 bases between. The CDR3 spells CASSARAGELFF. The DNA for the CDR3 is TGTGCCAGCAGTGCGAGGGCCGGGGAGCTGTTTTTT.